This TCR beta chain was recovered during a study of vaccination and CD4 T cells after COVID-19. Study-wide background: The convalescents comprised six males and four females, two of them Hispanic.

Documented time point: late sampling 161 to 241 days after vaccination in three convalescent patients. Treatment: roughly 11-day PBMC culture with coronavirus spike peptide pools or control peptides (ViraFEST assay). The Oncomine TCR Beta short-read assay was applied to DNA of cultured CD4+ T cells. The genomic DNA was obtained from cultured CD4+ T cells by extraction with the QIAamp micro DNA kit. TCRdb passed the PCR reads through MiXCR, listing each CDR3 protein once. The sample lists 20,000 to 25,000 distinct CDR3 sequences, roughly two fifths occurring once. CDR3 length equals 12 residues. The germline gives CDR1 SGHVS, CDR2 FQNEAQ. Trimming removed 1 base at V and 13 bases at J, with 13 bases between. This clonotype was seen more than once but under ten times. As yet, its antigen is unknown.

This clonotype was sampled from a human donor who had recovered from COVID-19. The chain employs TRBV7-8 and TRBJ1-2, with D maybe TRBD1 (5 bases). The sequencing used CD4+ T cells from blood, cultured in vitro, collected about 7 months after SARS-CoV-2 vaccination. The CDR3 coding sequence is TGTGCCAGCAGCTTAGTGGGGACCGGCGTCACCTTC. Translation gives CASSLVGTGVTF. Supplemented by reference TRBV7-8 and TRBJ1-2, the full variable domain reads GAGVSQSPRYKVAKRGQDVALRCDPISGHVSLFWYQQALGQGPEFLTYFQNEAQLDKSGLPSDRFFAERPEGSVSTLKIQRTQQEDSAVYLCASSLVGTGVTFGSGTRLTVV.